The TCR beta chain under discussion was sequenced for a study of cytomegalovirus exposure and HLA in healthy donors (dated 2017 in TCRdb). General notes on the study: According to an earlier analysis of 550 to 750 of the donors, about 179 million T cells yielded over 90 million unique TCR beta sequences and around 300 Gb of sequence data. All discovery cohort repertoires had been generated on a single sequencing platform. An earlier analysis of 587 of the donors used high-throughput TCR beta sequencing to judge whether each TCR beta V gene segment behaved as functional or pseudogenic. Donor age, sex, ethnicity and CMV serostatus were compiled alongside the repertoire data. Genome-wide SNP genotypes for about 55% of the roughly 670 donors were used in a later genetic analysis, which treated that subset as a discovery cohort. A later analysis re-examined previously published TCR beta repertoires from over 500 donors and added high-resolution HLA genotyping to investigate patterns of TCR occurrence. Besides the first cohort of roughly 660 subjects, a separate validation cohort made up of over a hundred different subjects was used. The study aimed to test whether signatures of past pathogen exposure could be identified by cataloging public T cell receptors. To predict cytomegalovirus infection status, the study combined high-throughput TCR immunosequencing, statistical association of individual TCRs with disease status, and machine learning. An early release that covered some 640 HLA-typed donors contained approximately 300 gigabases of sequencing data and around 80 million unique TCR sequences. Typing coverage differed by locus: A, B, C, DRB1 and DQB1 were typed in roughly 620-630 donors, DQA1 in about 560, DPA1 in some 610, and DPB1 in 400 to 480. The genetic ancestry cluster associated with self-reported Caucasian donors included around four fifths of the approximately 410 genotyped donors. Among roughly 370 genotyped donors of the cohort, an average of roughly 240,000 unique TCR beta nucleotide sequences were sequenced per donor, about a sixth of them non-productive. Because of strong linkage in the cohort, roughly five DR-DQ haplotypes were treated as single units for association and clustering. The later analysis used no new phenotypic data to find candidate immune exposures, relying instead on TCR beta sequences and their occurrence across donors. HLA typing included class I and class II loci at four-digit resolution. The T cell repertoires of 670 or so subjects were profiled by immunosequencing and related to cytomegalovirus serostatus.

Overall study results and their limits: Assigning TCR associations to individual alleles was difficult when HLA alleles, especially DR and DQ, strongly co-occurred. The study listed 170 or so TCR beta chains as associated with cytomegalovirus. Several of the top co-occurrence clusters appeared to be linked to parvovirus B19, influenza, CMV and Epstein-Barr virus, according to a later analysis. The presence/absence analyses assumed that sequencing depth was roughly uniform across donors, and that assumption may not be true. While some public TCRs were present in many individuals, most TCR sequences turned up only very rarely across donors. In a later analysis, the rate of TCR association differed among HLA loci, with DRB1 alleles having the most associated TCRs and HLA-C alleles having the fewest. A further reported finding was that TCR beta sequences accurately predicted the HLA-A and HLA-B alleles for most subjects in the first cohort. The classifier was reported to diagnose cytomegalovirus status with high specificity and sensitivity in both the original cohort and the validation cohort. A later analysis found that most CMV-associated TCR beta chains appeared HLA-restricted, with HLA associations seemingly driven largely by CMV exposure. The cohort was sequenced for TCR beta chains only, and without alpha or paired-chain data the features that could be detected were limited. Because counts were too low, about 18 rarely observed V segments, including chromosome 9 orphons, were excluded from the earlier analysis of a few hundred of the donors. An earlier analysis of around 500 of the donors showed that most TCR beta V segments appeared in productive rearrangements either about 87% or about 30% of the time, which broadly matched IMGT annotations. The authors suggested that the approach could potentially be generalized to other disease states and immunological phenotypes. Some IMGT-functional V segments, including TRBV6-2 and TRBV6-3, could not be told apart with the 87-base-pair reads, so those segments were excluded. Three of the identified cytomegalovirus-associated TCR beta chains were confirmed in vitro to be specific for cytomegalovirus antigens. Correlated functional status among segregating V segments might reflect linkage disequilibrium, but an unknown experimental factor could not be ruled out. Because HLA typing was missing for some donors at each locus, association tests included only the typed subset. At a false discovery rate of 0.05, a later analysis linked 15,000 to 20,000 TCR beta sequences to specific HLA alleles. A later genetic analysis reported fewer N-insertions in productive TCRs among donors in an Asian-associated ancestry cluster than the roughly 690-donor mean. In a later analysis, HLA-associated TCR beta chains showed more clonal expansion and lower generation probabilities than non-associated chains that were equally common. A cluster of highly shared sequence variants was judged likely to represent a technical artifact of the sequencing pipeline. The only immune exposure information available for the cohort was CMV serostatus. An association between a missense DCLRE1C variant and V-gene and J-gene trimming of TCR beta chains was found in a later genetic analysis and replicated in an independent cohort.

On this clone itself: Its antigen is not yet known. Sequence at one end of the junction differs from germline and may be a read error.

The CDR1 and CDR2 encoded by the germline V gene (reference sequence) are SEHNR and FQNEAQ. The CDR3 numbers 14 residues from cysteine through phenylalanine. Of the read, only the CDR3 DNA is kept; its 42 bases are in frame from base 1. In total, 666 healthy bone marrow donors made up the cohort. All cohort members were sampled while nominally healthy, although unrecorded immune exposures were likely present. The donor was CMV seropositive and belonged to the group of more than 250 seropositive cohort members. Each donor provided a peripheral blood sample, and peripheral blood mononuclear cells were used for TCR beta sequencing. The Qiagen DNeasy Blood Extraction Kit was used to extract genomic DNA from the blood cell samples. The library was produced with the immunoSEQ multiplex PCR assay. The multiplex PCR relied on a mix of 60 forward primers for TCR Vbeta segments and 13 reverse primers for TCR Jbeta segments. The CDR3 region of rearranged TCR beta genes was amplified from genomic DNA with a multiplex PCR assay. On the Illumina HiSeq System, the amplified TCR beta libraries were sequenced as 87-base-pair reads. The source study handled its data this way. A later analysis counted approximately 76 million unique TCR beta chains across the 550 to 700 repertoires, and roughly 11 million of these chains were shared by at least two donors. A nearest-neighbor algorithm error-corrected the raw reads and collapsed the reads into unique sequences, merging closely related sequences to remove PCR and sequencing errors. V, D and J gene segments were assigned by aligning CDR3 sequences to IMGT reference sequences. For a sequence to be retained, at least a six-nucleotide match to both a V gene segment and a J gene segment was required. A rearrangement was called productive if the CDR3 had no stop codons and remained in frame with V and J, and every other rearrangement was called non-productive. CDR3 was defined according to IMGT convention as the region running from the second conserved V-encoded cysteine to the conserved J-encoded phenylalanine. The earlier analysis of fewer than 700 of the donors excluded sequences that lacked an unambiguous match to a single V gene segment. An earlier analysis of a few hundred of the donors called V segments functional above 56.7% productive rearrangements and segregating when the between-donor standard deviation exceeded 5%. A statistical classification framework was built for diagnosing cytomegalovirus status from the catalog of TCR beta chain sequences. In a later analysis, V and J genes were assigned by comparing TCR nucleotide sequences against IMGT/GENE-DB human TR gene sequences. A later analysis assigned CDR3 sequences and most-parsimonious VDJ recombination scenarios with the TCRdist pipeline. In a later analysis, each TCR beta chain was defined by its CDR3 amino acid sequence together with its V-gene family, and reads without a unique V-gene family were excluded. To address suspected cross-contamination and a sequencing artifact, a later analysis removed 450 to 700 highly shared, low-generation-probability nucleotide sequences. In a later analysis, a clonal expansion index was calculated for each public chain from normalized within-repertoire ranks of inferred template counts. Generation probabilities in a later analysis came from a VDJ recombination model fitted to out-of-frame rearrangements, and those results were checked against IGoR. Hypergeometric tests were used in a later analysis to score TCR-TCR, TCR-HLA and TCR-CMV co-occurrence, with a repertoire-size bias correction applied to the TCR pairs. A later analysis estimated false discovery rates by permuting HLA or CMV assignments 20 times. In a later analysis, co-occurring TCRs were grouped using DBSCAN, with TCRdist sequence similarity added in when clustering inside HLA-allele-positive subsets. Repertoires with fewer than 30,000 or more than 120,000 public chains were left out of co-occurrence clustering, as were roughly five repertoires with anomalous nucleotide sharing. TCRdb holds this immuneACCESS table with in-frame rearrangements only. Some clones are missing; in checked studies, unresolved V genes explain under half, and the rest has no known cause. The DNA was the basis for D and trimming; V, J and clone size are from that table. This sample comprises about 85,000 clones, over 70% of them detected only once. The top ten hold less than 40% of the sample.

The specimen was PBMCs. This chain joins TRBV7-9 to TRBJ1-2; 7 bases in between match TRBD1. The receptor was derived from a man aged 50 to 59 in good health and CMV-seropositive. The nucleotide sequence reads TGTTCCAGCAGCCGACAGGGACCCAACTATGGCTACACCTTC. Its protein is CSSSRQGPNYGYTF. The CDR3 plus the reference TRBV7-9 and TRBJ1-2 genes for the other parts give the full variable domain: DTGVSQNPRHKITKRGQNVTFRCDPISEHNRLYWYRQTLGQGPEFLTYFQNEAQLEKSRLLSDRFSAERPKGSFSTLEIQRTEQGDSAMYLCSSSRQGPNYGYTFGSGTRLTVV.